A single T cell receptor beta chain is shown here with its context. Antigen specificity is unknown. The sample originates from a study of cytomegalovirus exposure and HLA in healthy donors. Across the whole study: The 100 to 150 validation repertoires matched the 500 to 750 first-cohort repertoires in platform, a later analysis reported.

The CDR3 length is 16 residues. Germline CDR1 is KGHSH and CDR2 is LQKENI. Trimming at V came to 2 bases and at J to 4 bases, leaving 5 bases not matched to a gene. Study-wide findings and caveats: Rare TCR sequences predominated, though certain public TCRs were found in many donors. According to the study, roughly 160 TCR beta chains were cytomegalovirus-associated.

Assay used: immunoSEQ multiplex PCR; TCRdb lists only in-frame clones, some missing. The table lists some 140,000 clones, approximately 87% of them singletons. The receptor was derived from a man aged 18 to 35 in good health and CMV-seronegative. Sequencing used PBMCs. The chain couples TRBV18 to TRBJ2-3; 11 bases match TRBD1. The CDR3 DNA is TGTGCCAGCTCACCAAAAGGACAGGGGGCGTCAGATACGCAGTATTTT. Its translation is CASSPKGQGASDTQYF. Filled out from reference TRBV18 and TRBJ2-3, the complete variable domain reads NAGVMQNPRHLVRRRGQEARLRCSPMKGHSHVYWYRQLPEEGLKFMVYLQKENIIDESGMPKERFSAEFPKEGPSILRIQQVVRGDSAAYFCASSPKGQGASDTQYFGPGTRLTVL.